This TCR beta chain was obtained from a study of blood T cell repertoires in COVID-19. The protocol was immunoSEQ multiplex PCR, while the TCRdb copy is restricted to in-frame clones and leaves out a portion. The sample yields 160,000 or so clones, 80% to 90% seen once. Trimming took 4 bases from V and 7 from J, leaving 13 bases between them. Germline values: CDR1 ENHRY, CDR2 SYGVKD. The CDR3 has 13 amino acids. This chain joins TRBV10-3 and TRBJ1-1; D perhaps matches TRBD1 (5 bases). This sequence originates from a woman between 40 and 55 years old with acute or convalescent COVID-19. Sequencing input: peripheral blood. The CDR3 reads CAISVGDRVEAFF. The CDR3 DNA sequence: TGTGCCATCAGTGTTGGTGACAGAGTTGAAGCTTTCTTT.